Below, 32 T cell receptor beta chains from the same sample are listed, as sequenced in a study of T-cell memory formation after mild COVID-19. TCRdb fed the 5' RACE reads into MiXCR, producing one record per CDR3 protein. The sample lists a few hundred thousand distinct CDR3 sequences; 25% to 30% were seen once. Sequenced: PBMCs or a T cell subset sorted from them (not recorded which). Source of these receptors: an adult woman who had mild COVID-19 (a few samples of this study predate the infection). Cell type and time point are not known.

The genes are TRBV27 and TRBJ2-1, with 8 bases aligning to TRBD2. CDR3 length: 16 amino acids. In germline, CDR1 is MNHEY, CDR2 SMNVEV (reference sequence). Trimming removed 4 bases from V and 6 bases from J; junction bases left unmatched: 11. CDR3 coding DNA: TGTGCCAGCAGTTCCCAATTAGCGGGGTGGGGCAATGAGCAGTTCTTC. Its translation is CASSSQLAGWGNEQFF.

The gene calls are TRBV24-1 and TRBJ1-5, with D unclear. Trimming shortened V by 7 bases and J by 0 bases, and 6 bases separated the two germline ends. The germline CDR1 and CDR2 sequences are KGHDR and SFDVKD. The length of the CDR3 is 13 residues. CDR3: CATSLHSNQPQHF. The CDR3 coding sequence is TGTGCCACCAGCTTACATAGCAATCAGCCCCAGCATTTT.

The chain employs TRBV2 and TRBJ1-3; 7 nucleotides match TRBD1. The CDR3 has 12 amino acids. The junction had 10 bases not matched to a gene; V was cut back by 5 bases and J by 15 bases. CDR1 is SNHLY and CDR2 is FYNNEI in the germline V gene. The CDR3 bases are TGTGCCAGCAGTCCGCAGGGGGGGCTAGAATATTTT. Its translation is CASSPQGGLEYF. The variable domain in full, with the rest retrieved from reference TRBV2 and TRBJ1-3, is EPEVTQTPSHQVTQMGQEVILRCVPISNHLYFYWYRQILGQKVEFLVSFYNNEISEKSEIFDDQFSVERPDGSNFTLKIRSTKLEDSAMYFCASSPQGGLEYFGEGSWLTVV.

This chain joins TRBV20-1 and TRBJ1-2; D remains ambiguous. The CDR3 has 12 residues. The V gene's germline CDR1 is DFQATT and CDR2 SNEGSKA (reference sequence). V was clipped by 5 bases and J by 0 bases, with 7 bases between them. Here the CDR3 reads CSARPANYGYTF. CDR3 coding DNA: TGCAGTGCTCGGCCGGCTAACTATGGCTACACCTTC.

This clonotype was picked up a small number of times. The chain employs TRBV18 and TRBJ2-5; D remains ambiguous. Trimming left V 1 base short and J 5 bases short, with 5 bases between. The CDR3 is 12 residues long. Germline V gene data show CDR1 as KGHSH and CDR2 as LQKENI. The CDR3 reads CASSPQVETQYF. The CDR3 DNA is TGTGCCAGCTCACCACAGGTTGAGACCCAGTACTTC.

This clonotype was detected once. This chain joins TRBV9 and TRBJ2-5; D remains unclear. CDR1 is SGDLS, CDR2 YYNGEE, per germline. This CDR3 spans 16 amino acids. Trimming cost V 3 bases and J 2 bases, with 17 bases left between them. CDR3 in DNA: TGTGCCAGCAGCGCCCTCCCCGGCGCTCTTCAAGAGACCCAGTACTTC. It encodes CASSALPGALQETQYF.

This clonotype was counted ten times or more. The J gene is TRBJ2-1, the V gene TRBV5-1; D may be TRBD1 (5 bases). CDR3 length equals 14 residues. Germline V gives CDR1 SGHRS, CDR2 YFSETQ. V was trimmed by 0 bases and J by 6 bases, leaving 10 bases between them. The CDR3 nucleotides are TGCGCCAGCAGCTTGGACAAGGGGCCCAATGAGCAGTTCTTC. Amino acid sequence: CASSLDKGPNEQFF.

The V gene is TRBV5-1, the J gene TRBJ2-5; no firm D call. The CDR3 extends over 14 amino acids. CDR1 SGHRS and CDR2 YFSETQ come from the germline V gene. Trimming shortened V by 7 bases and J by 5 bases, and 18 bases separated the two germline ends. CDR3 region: CASGWTPSSETQYF. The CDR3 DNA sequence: TGCGCCAGCGGATGGACCCCCTCTTCGGAGACCCAGTACTTC.

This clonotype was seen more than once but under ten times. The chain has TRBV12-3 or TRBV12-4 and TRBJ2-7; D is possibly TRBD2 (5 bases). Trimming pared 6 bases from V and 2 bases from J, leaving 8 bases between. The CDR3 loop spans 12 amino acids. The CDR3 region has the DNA TGTGCCAGCAGCGGGGAGACCTACGAGCAGTACTTC. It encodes CASSGETYEQYF.

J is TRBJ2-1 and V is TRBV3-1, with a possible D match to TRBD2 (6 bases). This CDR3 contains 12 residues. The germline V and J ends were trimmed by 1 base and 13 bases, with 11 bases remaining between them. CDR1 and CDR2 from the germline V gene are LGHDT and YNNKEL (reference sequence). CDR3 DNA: TGTGCCAGCAGCCAAGGACTAGGTTATCAGTTCTTC. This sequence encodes CASSQGLGYQFF.

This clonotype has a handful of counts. The CDR3 nucleotides read TGCAGTGCTCCGAACTATGGCTACACCTTC. Encoded protein: CSAPNYGYTF. The rearrangement links TRBV20-1 to TRBJ1-2; D call uncertain. The CDR3 has 10 amino acids. Between the trimmed V and J ends, which lost 5 bases and 2 bases, there was a span of 3 bases. Germline CDR1 is DFQATT and CDR2 is SNEGSKA (reference sequence).

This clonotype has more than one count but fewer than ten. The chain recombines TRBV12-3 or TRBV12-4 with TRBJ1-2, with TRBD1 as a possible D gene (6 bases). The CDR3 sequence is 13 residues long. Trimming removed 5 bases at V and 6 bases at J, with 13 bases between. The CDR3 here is CASSPNRVDGYTF. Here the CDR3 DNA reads TGTGCCAGCAGTCCTAACAGGGTTGATGGCTACACCTTC.

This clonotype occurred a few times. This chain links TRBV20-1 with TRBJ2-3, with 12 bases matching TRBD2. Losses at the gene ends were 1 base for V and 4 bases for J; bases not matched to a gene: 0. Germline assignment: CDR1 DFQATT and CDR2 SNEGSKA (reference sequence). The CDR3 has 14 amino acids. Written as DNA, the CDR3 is TGCAGTGCTAGAGGACTAGCGGGAGCAGATACGCAGTATTTT. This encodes CSARGLAGADTQYF.

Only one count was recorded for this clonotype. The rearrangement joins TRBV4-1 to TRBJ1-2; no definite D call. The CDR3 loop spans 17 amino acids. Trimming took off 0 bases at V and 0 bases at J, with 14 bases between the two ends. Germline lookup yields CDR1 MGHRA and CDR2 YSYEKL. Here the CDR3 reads CASSQDRRQATNYGYTF. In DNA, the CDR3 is TGCGCCAGCAGCCAAGATCGTCGGCAGGCCACTAACTATGGCTACACCTTC.

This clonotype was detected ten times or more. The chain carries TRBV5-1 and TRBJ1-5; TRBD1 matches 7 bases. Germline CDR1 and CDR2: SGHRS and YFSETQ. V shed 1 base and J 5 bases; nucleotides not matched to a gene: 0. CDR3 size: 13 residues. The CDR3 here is CASSLTGDQPQHF. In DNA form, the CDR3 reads TGCGCCAGCAGCTTGACAGGGGATCAGCCCCAGCATTTT.

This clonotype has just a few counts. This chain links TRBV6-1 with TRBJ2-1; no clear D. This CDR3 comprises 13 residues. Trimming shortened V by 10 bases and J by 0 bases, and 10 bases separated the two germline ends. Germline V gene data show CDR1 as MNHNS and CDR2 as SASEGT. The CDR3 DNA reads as TGTGCCATCTTGGTAAGCTCCTACAATGAGCAGTTCTTC. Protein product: CAILVSSYNEQFF.

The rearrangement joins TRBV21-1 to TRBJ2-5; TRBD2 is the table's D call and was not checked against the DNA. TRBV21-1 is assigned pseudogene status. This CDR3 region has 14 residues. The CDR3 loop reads CASSKAGEKETQYF. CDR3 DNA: TGTGCCAGCAGCAAAGCCGGGGAGAAAGAGACCCAGTACTTC.

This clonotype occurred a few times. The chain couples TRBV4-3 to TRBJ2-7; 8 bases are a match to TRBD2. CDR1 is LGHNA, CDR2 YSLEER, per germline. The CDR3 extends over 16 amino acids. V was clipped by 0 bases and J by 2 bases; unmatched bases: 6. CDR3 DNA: TGCGCCAGCAGCCAAGATAGGAGCGGGAGCACCTACGAGCAGTACTTC. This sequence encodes CASSQDRSGSTYEQYF.

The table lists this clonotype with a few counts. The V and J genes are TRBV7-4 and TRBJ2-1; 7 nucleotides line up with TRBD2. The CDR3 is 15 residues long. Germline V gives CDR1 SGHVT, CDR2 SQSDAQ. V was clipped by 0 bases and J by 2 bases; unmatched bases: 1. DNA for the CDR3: TGTGCCAGCAGCTTAGCGGGACTACCCTACAATGAGCAGTTCTTC. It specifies CASSLAGLPYNEQFF.

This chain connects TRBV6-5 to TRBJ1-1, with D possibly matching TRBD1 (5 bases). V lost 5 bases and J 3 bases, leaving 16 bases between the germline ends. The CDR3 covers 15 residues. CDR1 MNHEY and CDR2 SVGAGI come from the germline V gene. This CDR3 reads CASSRDYFSDTEAFF. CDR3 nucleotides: TGTGCCAGCAGTCGGGACTACTTCTCGGACACTGAAGCTTTCTTT.

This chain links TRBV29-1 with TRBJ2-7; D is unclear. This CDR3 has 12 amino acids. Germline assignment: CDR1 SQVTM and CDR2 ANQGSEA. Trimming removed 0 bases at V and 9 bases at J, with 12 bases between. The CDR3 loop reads CSVEDQVSAQYF. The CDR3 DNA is TGCAGCGTTGAAGATCAGGTTTCCGCGCAGTACTTC.

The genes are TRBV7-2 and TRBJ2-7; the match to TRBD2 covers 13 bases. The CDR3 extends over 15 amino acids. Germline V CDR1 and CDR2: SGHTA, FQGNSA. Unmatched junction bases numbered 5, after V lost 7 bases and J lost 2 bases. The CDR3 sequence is CASTRTSGSTYEQYF. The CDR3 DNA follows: TGTGCCAGCACCCGGACTAGCGGGAGCACCTACGAGCAGTACTTC. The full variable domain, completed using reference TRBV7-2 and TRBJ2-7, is GAGVSQSPSNKVTEKGKDVELRCDPISGHTALYWYRQSLGQGLEFLIYFQGNSAPDKSGLPSDRFSAERTGGSVSTLTIQRTQQEDSAVYLCASTRTSGSTYEQYFGPGTRLTVT.

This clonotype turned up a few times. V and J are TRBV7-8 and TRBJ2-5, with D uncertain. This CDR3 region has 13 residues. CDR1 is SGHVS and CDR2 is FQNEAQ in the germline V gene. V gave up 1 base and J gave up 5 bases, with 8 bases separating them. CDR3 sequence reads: CASSLEEAETQYF. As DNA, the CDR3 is TGTGCCAGCAGCTTAGAAGAGGCGGAGACCCAGTACTTC. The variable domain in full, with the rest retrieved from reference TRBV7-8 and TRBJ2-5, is GAGVSQSPRYKVAKRGQDVALRCDPISGHVSLFWYQQALGQGPEFLTYFQNEAQLDKSGLPSDRFFAERPEGSVSTLKIQRTQQEDSAVYLCASSLEEAETQYFGPGTRLLVL.

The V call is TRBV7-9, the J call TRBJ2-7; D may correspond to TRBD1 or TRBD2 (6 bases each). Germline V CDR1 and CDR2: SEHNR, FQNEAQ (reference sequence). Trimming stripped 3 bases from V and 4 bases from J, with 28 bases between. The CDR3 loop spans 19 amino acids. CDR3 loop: CASSFLGGSSGVILYEQYF. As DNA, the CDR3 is TGTGCCAGCAGCTTCCTGGGGGGCTCCTCAGGGGTTATTCTGTACGAGCAGTACTTC.

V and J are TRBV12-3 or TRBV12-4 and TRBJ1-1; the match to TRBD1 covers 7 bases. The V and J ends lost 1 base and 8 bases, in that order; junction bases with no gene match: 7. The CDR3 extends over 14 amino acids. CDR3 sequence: CASSLGGGVSEAFF. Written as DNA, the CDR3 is TGTGCCAGCAGTTTAGGAGGGGGCGTCTCGGAAGCTTTCTTT.

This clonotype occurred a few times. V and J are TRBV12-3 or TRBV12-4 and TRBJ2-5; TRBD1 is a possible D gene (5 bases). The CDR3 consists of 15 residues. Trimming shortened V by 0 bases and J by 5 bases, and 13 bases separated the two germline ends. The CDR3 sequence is CASSLAGAESETQYF. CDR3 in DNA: TGTGCCAGCAGTTTAGCAGGGGCAGAAAGCGAGACCCAGTACTTC.

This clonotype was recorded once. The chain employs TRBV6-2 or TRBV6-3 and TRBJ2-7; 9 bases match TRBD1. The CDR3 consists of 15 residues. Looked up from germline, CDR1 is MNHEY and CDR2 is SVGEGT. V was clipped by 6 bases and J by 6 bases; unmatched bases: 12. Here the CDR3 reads CASSRPGTGSGEQYF. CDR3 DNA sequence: TGTGCCAGCAGCCGTCCCGGGACAGGGTCGGGCGAGCAGTACTTC.

Here the CDR3 DNA reads TGTGCCACCAGCCGCGACAGGGATAACACTGAAGCTTTCTTT. This gives the protein CATSRDRDNTEAFF. This chain uses TRBV15 with TRBJ1-1, with 7 bases aligning to TRBD1. J was trimmed by 2 bases and V by 5 bases; bases with no gene match: 5. The CDR3 has 14 amino acids. Germline CDR1 is LNHNV and CDR2 is YYDKDF (reference sequence).

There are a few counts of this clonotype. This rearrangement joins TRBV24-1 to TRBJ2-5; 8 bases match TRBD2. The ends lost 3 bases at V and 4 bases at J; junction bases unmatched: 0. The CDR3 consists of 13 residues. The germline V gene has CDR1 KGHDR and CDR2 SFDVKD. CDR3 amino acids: CATSDSGRETQYF. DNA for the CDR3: TGTGCCACCAGTGATAGCGGGAGAGAGACCCAGTACTTC.

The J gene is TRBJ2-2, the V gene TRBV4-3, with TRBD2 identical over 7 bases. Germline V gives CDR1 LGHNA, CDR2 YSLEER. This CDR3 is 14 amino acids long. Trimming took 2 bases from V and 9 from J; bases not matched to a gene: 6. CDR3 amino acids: CASSQRAGARELFF. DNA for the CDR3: TGCGCCAGCAGCCAAAGGGCGGGAGCGCGGGAGCTGTTTTTT.

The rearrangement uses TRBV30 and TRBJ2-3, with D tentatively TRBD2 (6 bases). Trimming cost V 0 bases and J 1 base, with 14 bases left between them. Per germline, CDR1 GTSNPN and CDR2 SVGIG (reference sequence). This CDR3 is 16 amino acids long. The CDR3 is CAWSVMGLIGTDTQYF. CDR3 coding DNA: TGTGCCTGGAGTGTAATGGGACTCATCGGCACAGATACGCAGTATTTT.

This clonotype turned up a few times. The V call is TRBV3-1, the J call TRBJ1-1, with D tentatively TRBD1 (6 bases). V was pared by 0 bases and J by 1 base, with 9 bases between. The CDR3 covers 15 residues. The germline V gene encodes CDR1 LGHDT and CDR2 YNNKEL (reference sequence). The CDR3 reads CASSQEGGWNTEAFF. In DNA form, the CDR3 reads TGTGCCAGCAGCCAAGAAGGGGGGTGGAACACTGAAGCTTTCTTT.